These 15 T cell receptor beta chains were sequenced from one sample in a study of monozygotic twins with inflammatory bowel disease. TCRdb reprocessed the 5' RACE reads, keeping one entry per CDR3 protein, no DNA. In total, the table holds over 350,000 distinct CDR3 sequences. The sequencing sample was made of blood. The source of these receptors is a human donor with ulcerative colitis or Crohn's disease, or a healthy co-twin of an affected twin (not recorded which).

This sequence joins TRBV6-5 and TRBJ1-3. Germline V gene sequence: CDR1 MNHEY, CDR2 SVGAGI. The CDR3 has 15 amino acids. CDR3 loop: CASSYRLLSGNTIYF.

This chain links TRBV6-4 with TRBJ2-3; there is no DNA to check the TCRdb D call of TRBD1. CDR1 is MRHNA and CDR2 is SNTAGT in the germline V gene. CDR3 length equals 16 residues. Here the CDR3 reads CASSATGGNVADTQYF.

The J gene is TRBJ1-3, the V gene TRBV5-1; TCRdb's D call, TRBD1, is unchecked because there is no DNA. In germline, CDR1 is SGHRS, CDR2 YFSETQ. This CDR3 comprises 17 residues. The CDR3 reads CASSLLGAGGEGNTIYF.

The CDR3 loop is CASSLVTIRSRRGGWTDTQYF. The J gene is TRBJ2-3, the V gene TRBV11-2; TCRdb gives TRBD1 as the D gene, but with no DNA this cannot be confirmed. Germline V CDR1 and CDR2: SGHAT, FQNNGV. CDR3 length equals 21 residues.

The chain joins TRBV7-2 to TRBJ1-2. CDR1 SGHTA and CDR2 FQGNSA come from the germline V gene. This CDR3 is 16 amino acids long. Here the CDR3 reads CASSLVLAADTYGYTF.

The chain recombines TRBV27 with TRBJ2-1; TCRdb gives TRBD1 as the D gene, but with no DNA this cannot be confirmed. Germline CDR1 MNHEY, CDR2 SMNVEV (reference sequence). CDR3 size: 16 residues. CDR3 amino acids: CASSSPGTSSYNEQFF.

V and J are TRBV7-9 and TRBJ1-1; without DNA, the TCRdb call of TRBD1 cannot be checked. The CDR3 totals 16 residues. The germline CDR1 and CDR2 sequences are SEHNR and FQNEAQ (reference sequence). The CDR3 loop is CASSPTTGRTNTEAFF.

The chain is built from TRBV5-1 and TRBJ1-1; the D call from TCRdb, TRBD1, cannot be confirmed without DNA. The germline gives CDR1 SGHRS, CDR2 YFSETQ. CDR3 size: 15 residues. CDR3 protein: CASSLDSRGRTEAFF.

The rearrangement uses TRBV5-1 and TRBJ2-3; the D call from TCRdb, TRBD2, cannot be confirmed without DNA. Germline lookup yields CDR1 SGHRS and CDR2 YFSETQ. The CDR3 contains 16 residues. CDR3 residues: CASSLGTSGVTDTQYF. Full variable domain (missing parts from reference TRBV5-1 and TRBJ2-3): KAGVTQTPRYLIKTRGQQVTLSCSPISGHRSVSWYQQTPGQGLQFLFEYFSETQRNKGNFPGRFSGRQFSNSRSEMNVSTLELGDSALYLCASSLGTSGVTDTQYFGPGTRLTVL.

V gene TRBV19 combines with J gene TRBJ1-5; TCRdb's D call of TRBD1 is untestable without DNA. The length of the CDR3 is 19 residues. The germline gives CDR1 LNHDA, CDR2 SQIVND (reference sequence). CDR3 amino acids: CASSSPGQGASGGNQPQHF. Using reference TRBV19 and TRBJ1-5 for the parts outside the CDR3, the full variable domain is DGGITQSPKYLFRKEGQNVTLSCEQNLNHDAMYWYRQDPGQGLRLIYYSQIVNDFQKGDIAEGYSVSREKKESFPLTVTSAQKNPTAFYLCASSSPGQGASGGNQPQHFGDGTRLSIL.

The CDR3 spells CASRRDSTSLLGYTF. The chain has TRBV2 and TRBJ1-2; TCRdb lists TRBD1, though no DNA is available to test this call. Germline V CDR1 and CDR2: SNHLY, FYNNEI. The CDR3 spans 15 residues.

This rearrangement joins TRBV12-3 or TRBV12-4 to TRBJ1-3. CDR3 length: 14 amino acids. This CDR3 reads CASSLRQGGNTIYF.

The V and J genes are TRBV19 and TRBJ1-5; without DNA, the TCRdb call of TRBD1 cannot be checked. This CDR3 spans 18 amino acids. Germline CDR1 LNHDA, CDR2 SQIVND (reference sequence). CDR3 sequence: CASTYDRAGGYSNQPQHF. Using reference TRBV19 and TRBJ1-5 for the parts outside the CDR3, the full variable domain is DGGITQSPKYLFRKEGQNVTLSCEQNLNHDAMYWYRQDPGQGLRLIYYSQIVNDFQKGDIAEGYSVSREKKESFPLTVTSAQKNPTAFYLCASTYDRAGGYSNQPQHFGDGTRLSIL.

The gene calls are TRBV4-2 and TRBJ2-2; TCRdb picks TRBD1, but there is no DNA to check that call. The germline V gene has CDR1 LGHNA and CDR2 YNFKEQ. This CDR3 is 15 amino acids long. CDR3 amino acids: CASSQVGGNTGELFF.

The chain is built from TRBV7-2 and TRBJ2-2; TCRdb names TRBD2, which stays unverified in the absence of DNA. The germline V gene encodes CDR1 SGHTA and CDR2 FQGNSA. The CDR3 sequence is 15 residues long. Here the CDR3 reads CASSLGVAGTGELFF.